The TCR beta chain described here comes from a study of T cells in Graves' hyperthyroidism and ophthalmopathy. Overall study context: Peripheral blood was secured at the point of initial diagnosis, before any treatment.

Amplified TCR beta CDR3 regions derived from RNA transcripts. The HTBI primer set drove a first-round RT-PCR of the TCR CDR3. Using its own MiXCR run on the multiplex PCR reads, TCRdb lists one record per CDR3 protein. Of around 600,000 distinct CDR3 sequences in the sample, more than 13% are singletons; the top ten hold less than 9%. With respect to this clonotype: As yet, its antigen is unknown.

CDR1 MNHNS and CDR2 SASEGT come from the germline V gene. V was pared by 5 bases and J by 5 bases, with 5 bases of the junction left unmatched. This CDR3 region has 15 residues. Study-level findings and limits: Within blood appeared most thyroid clonotypes that had expanded above 0.001.

V is TRBV6-1 and J is TRBJ1-5; 11 bases align to TRBD1. The sequence was collected from a woman younger than 35 with Graves' ophthalmopathy. The sequenced sample consisted of blood. The DNA of the CDR3 is TGTGCCAGCAGTCCGGACAGGGGGCGATATCAGCCCCAGCATTTT. This translates into CASSPDRGRYQPQHF.